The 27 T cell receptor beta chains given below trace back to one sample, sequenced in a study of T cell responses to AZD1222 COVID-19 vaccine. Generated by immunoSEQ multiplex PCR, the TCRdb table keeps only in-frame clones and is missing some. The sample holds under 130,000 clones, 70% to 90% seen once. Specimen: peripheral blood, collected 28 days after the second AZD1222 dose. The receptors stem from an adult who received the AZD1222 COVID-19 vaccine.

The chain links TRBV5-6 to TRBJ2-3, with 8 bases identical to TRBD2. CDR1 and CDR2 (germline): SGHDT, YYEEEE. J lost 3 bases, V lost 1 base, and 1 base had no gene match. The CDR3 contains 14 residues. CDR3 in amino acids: CASSLREGTDTQYF. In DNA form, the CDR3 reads TGTGCCAGCAGCTTGCGGGAGGGGACAGATACGCAGTATTTT.

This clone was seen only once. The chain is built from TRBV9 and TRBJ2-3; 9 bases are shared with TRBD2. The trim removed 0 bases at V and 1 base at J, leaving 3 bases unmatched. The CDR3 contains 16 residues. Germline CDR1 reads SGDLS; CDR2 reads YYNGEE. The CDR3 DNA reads TGTGCCAGCAGCGTAGGTGGCGGGAGGGGCACAGATACGCAGTATTTT. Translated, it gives CASSVGGGRGTDTQYF.

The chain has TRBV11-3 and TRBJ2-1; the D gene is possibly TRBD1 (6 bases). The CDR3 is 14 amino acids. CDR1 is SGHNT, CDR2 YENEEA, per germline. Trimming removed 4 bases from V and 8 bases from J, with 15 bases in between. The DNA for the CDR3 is TGTGCCAGCAGCTCAGTGGGGGCTAGGGATGAGCAGTTCTTC. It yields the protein CASSSVGARDEQFF.

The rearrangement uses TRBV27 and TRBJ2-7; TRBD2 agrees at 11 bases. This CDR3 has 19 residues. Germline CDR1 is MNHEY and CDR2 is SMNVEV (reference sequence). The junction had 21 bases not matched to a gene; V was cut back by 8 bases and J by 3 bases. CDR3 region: CASRNLRLAGPKGFYEQYF. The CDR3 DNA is TGTGCCAGCCGAAACCTAAGACTAGCGGGACCAAAGGGGTTCTACGAGCAGTACTTC.

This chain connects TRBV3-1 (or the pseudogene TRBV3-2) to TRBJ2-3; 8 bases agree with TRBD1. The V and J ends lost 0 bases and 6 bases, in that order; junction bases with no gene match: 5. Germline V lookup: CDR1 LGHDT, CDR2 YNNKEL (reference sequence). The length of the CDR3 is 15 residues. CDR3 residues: CASSQEPGGRDTQYF. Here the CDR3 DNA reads TGTGCCAGCAGCCAAGAACCAGGGGGCCGTGATACGCAGTATTTT.

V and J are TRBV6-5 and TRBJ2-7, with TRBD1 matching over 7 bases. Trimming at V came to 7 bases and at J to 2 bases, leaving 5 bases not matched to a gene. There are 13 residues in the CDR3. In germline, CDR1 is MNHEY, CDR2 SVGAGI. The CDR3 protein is CASIYDRAYEQYF. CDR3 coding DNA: TGTGCCAGCATCTACGACAGGGCCTACGAGCAGTACTTC.

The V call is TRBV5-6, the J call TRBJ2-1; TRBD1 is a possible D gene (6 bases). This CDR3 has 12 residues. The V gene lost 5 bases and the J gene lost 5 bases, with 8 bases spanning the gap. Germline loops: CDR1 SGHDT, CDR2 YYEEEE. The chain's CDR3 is CASSRDNNEQFF. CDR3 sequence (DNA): TGTGCCAGCAGTAGGGACAACAATGAGCAGTTCTTC.

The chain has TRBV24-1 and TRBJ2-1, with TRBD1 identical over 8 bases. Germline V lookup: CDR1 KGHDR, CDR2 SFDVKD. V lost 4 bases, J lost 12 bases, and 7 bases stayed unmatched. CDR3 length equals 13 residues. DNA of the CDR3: TGTGCCACCAGTGAGTCACCCCAGGGGGCGCAGTTCTTC. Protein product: CATSESPQGAQFF.

The CDR3 protein is CASSEYSLGHQETQYF. As DNA, the CDR3 is TGTGCCAGCAGTGAATATTCGTTGGGGCACCAAGAGACCCAGTACTTC. The J gene is TRBJ2-5, the V gene TRBV6-1, with a tentative D call TRBD1 (5 bases). The V gene lost 2 bases and the J gene lost 0 bases, with 13 bases spanning the gap. The V gene's germline CDR1 is MNHNS and CDR2 SASEGT. CDR3 length equals 16 residues.

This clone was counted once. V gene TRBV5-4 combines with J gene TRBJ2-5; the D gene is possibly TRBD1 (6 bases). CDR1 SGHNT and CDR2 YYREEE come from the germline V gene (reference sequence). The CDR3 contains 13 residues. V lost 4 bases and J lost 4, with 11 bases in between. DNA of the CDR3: TGTGCCAGCAGCCAGACAGGTCCAGAGACCCAGTACTTC. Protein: CASSQTGPETQYF. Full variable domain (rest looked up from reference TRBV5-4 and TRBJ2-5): ETGVTQSPTHLIKTRGQQVTLRCSSQSGHNTVSWYQQALGQGPQFIFQYYREEENGRGNFPPRFSGLQFPNYSSELNVNALELDDSALYLCASSQTGPETQYFGPGTRLLVL.

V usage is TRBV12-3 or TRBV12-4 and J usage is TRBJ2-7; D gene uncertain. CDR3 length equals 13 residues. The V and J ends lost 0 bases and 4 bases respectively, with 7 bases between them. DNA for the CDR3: TGTGCCAGCAGTTTAGCGCTATCTTACGAGCAGTACTTC. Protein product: CASSLALSYEQYF.

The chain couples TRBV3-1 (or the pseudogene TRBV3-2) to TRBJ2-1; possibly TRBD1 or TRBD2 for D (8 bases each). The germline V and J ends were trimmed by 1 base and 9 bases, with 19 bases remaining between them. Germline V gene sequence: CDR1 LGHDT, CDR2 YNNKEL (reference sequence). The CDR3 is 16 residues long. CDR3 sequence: CASSQVSGSGTGEQFF. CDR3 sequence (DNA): TGTGCCAGCAGCCAAGTTAGTGGTAGCGGGACAGGTGAGCAGTTCTTC.

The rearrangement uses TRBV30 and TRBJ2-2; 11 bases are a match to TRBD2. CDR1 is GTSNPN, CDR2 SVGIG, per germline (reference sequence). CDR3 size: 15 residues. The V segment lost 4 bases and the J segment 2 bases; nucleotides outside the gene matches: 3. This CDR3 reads CAWKTSGTNTGELFF. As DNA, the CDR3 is TGTGCCTGGAAGACTAGCGGGACTAACACCGGGGAGCTGTTTTTT.

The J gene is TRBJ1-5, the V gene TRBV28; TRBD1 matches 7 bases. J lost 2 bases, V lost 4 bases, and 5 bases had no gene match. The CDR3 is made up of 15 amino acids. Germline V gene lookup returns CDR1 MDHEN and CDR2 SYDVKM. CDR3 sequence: CASSSPTGGNQPQHF. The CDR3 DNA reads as TGTGCCAGCAGTTCGCCTACAGGGGGCAATCAGCCCCAGCATTTT.

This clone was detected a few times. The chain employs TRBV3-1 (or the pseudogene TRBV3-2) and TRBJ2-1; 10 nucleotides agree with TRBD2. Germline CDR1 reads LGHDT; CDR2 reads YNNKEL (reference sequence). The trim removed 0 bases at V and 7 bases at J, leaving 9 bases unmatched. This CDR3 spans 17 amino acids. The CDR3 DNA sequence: TGTGCCAGCAGCCAAGAAGGGGGTCTAGCGGGAGTGAATGAGCAGTTCTTC. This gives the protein CASSQEGGLAGVNEQFF.

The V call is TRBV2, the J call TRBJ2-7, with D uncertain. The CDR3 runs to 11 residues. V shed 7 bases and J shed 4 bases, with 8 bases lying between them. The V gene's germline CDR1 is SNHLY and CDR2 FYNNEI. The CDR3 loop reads CASNLEYEQYF. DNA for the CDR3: TGTGCCAGCAATTTGGAATACGAGCAGTACTTC.

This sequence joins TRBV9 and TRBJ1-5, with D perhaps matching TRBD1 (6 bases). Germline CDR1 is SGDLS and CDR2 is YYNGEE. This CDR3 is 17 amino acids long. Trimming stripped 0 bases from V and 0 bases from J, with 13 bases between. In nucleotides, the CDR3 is TGTGCCAGCAGCGTAGCGGACAGCCCAACTAGCAATCAGCCCCAGCATTTT. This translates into CASSVADSPTSNQPQHF.

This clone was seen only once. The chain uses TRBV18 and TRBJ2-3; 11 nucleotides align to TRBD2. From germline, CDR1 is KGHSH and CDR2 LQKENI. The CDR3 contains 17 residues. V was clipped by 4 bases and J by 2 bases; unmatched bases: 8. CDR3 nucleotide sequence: TGTGCCAGCTCACAAATCGGGACTAGCGGACCCACAGATACGCAGTATTTT. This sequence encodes CASSQIGTSGPTDTQYF.

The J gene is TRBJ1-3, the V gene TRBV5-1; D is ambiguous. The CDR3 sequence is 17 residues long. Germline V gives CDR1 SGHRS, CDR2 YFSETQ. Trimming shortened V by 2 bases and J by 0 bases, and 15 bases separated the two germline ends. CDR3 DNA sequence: TGCGCCAGCAGCTTATATCTACGGGCGATCTCTGGAAACACCATATATTTT. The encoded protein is CASSLYLRAISGNTIYF.

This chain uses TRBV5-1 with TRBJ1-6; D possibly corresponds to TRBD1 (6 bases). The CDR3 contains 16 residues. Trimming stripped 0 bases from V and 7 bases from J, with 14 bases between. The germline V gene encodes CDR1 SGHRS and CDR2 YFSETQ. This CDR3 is CASSLDRAARNSPLHF. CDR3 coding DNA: TGCGCCAGCAGCTTGGACAGGGCAGCGAGGAATTCACCCCTCCACTTT.

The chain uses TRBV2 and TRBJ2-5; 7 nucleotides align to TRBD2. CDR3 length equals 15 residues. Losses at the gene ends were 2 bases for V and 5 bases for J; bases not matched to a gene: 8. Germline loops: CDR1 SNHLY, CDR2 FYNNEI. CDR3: CASSEWLREGETQYF. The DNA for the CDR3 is TGTGCCAGCAGTGAATGGCTCAGGGAGGGCGAGACCCAGTACTTC.

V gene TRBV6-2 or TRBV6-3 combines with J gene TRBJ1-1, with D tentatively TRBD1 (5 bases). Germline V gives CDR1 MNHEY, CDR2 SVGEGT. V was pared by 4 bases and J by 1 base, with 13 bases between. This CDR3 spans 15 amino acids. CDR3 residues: CASSSGGFQNTEAFF. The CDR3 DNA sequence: TGTGCCAGCAGTTCCGGGGGATTCCAGAACACTGAAGCTTTCTTT.

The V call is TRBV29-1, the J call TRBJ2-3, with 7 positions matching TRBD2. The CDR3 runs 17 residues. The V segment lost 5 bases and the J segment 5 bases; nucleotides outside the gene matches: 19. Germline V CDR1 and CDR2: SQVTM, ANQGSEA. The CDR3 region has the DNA TGCAGCGTTAACGGATATTGGGGAGGGCGGTATGTAGATACGCAGTATTTT. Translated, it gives CSVNGYWGGRYVDTQYF.

The CDR3 loop reads CAWRQGRDYGYTF. CDR3 coding DNA: TGTGCCTGGAGGCAGGGGAGGGACTATGGCTACACCTTC. V is TRBV30 and J is TRBJ1-2; D may be TRBD1 (6 bases). The germline V gene has CDR1 GTSNPN and CDR2 SVGIG (reference sequence). CDR3 size: 13 residues. V shed 3 bases and J shed 3 bases, with 11 bases lying between them.

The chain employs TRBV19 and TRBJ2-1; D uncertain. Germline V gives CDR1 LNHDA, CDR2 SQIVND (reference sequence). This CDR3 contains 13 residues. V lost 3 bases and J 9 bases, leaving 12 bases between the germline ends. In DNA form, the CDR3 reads TGTGCCAGTAGTATTCCCGGGCCGGTTGAGCAGTTCTTC. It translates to CASSIPGPVEQFF.

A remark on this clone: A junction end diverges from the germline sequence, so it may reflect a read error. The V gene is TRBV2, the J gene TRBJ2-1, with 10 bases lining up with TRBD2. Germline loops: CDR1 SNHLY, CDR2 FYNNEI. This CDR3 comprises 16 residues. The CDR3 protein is CASSEWTSGLGNEEFF. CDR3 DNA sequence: TGTGCCAGCAGCGAATGGACTAGCGGTTTGGGCAATGAGGAGTTCTTC.

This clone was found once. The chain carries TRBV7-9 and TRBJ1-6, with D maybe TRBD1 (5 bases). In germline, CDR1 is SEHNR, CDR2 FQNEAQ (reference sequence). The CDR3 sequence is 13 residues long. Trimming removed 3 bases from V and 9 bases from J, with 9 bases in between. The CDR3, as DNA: TGTGCCAGCAGCTTGGGGCCGAGTTCACCCCTCCACTTT. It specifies CASSLGPSSPLHF. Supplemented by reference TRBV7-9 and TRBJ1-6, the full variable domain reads DTGVSQNPRHKITKRGQNVTFRCDPISEHNRLYWYRQTLGQGPEFLTYFQNEAQLEKSRLLSDRFSAERPKGSFSTLEIQRTEQGDSAMYLCASSLGPSSPLHFGNGTRLTVT.